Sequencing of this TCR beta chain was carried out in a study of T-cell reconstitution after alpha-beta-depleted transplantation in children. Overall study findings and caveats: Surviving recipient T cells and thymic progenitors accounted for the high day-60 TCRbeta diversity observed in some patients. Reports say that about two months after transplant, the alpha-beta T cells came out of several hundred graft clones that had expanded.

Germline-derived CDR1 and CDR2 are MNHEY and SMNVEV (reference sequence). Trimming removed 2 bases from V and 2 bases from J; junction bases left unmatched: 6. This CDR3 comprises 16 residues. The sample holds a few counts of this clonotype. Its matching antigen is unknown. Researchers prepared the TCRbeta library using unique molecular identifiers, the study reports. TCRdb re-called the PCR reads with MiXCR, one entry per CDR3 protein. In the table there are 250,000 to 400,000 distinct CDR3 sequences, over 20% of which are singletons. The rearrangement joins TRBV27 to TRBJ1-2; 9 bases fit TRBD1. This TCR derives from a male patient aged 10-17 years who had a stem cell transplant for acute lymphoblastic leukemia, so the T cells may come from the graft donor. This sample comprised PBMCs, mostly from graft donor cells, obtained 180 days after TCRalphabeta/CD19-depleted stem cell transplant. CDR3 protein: CASSLRTGGVNYGYTF. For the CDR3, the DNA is TGTGCCAGCAGTTTACGTACAGGGGGCGTCAACTATGGCTACACCTTC.